What follows are 28 T cell receptor beta chains derived from one specimen sequenced in a study of cytomegalovirus exposure and HLA in healthy donors. PCR used 60 Vbeta primers and 13 Jbeta primers. TCRdb keeps only in-frame clones here, not all; method: immunoSEQ multiplex PCR. The table lists under 200,000 clones. Material for sequencing was PBMCs. The receptors here all came from a young man in good health and CMV-seronegative.

This chain connects TRBV6-5 to TRBJ1-1; 8 nucleotides align to TRBD1. V lost 8 bases, J lost 1 base, and 3 bases stayed unmatched. This CDR3 comprises 13 residues. CDR1 and CDR2 from the germline V gene are MNHEY and SVGAGI. The CDR3 reads CASVRGPNTEAFF. DNA for the CDR3: TGTGCCAGCGTCAGGGGGCCGAACACTGAAGCTTTCTTT.

Regarding this clone: This same CDR3 is encoded by further DNA sequences in the sample. This chain links TRBV19 with TRBJ2-3; 8 bases fit TRBD1. Germline CDR1 reads LNHDA; CDR2 reads SQIVND (reference sequence). V was clipped by 5 bases and J by 0 bases; unmatched bases: 4. CDR3 length equals 15 residues. The CDR3 reads CASSPRQGSTDTQYF. The CDR3 region has the DNA TGTGCCAGTAGTCCCCGACAGGGGAGCACAGATACGCAGTATTTT.

The chain links TRBV6-1 to TRBJ2-1; TRBD1 aligns across 10 bases. Trimming took 8 bases from V and 6 from J; bases not matched to a gene: 4. CDR1 and CDR2 from the germline V gene are MNHNS and SASEGT. The CDR3 covers 13 residues. The CDR3 nucleotides are TGTGCCAGCTGCGGGACAGGGGTCAATGAGCAGTTCTTC. Residues: CASCGTGVNEQFF.

The chain joins TRBV2 to TRBJ2-7; tentatively, D is TRBD2 (5 bases). Germline loops: CDR1 SNHLY, CDR2 FYNNEI. The CDR3 is 12 residues long. The germline V and J ends were trimmed by 6 bases and 2 bases, with 8 bases remaining between them. The CDR3 region is CASRTGTYEQYF. CDR3 in DNA: TGTGCCAGCAGGACGGGGACCTACGAGCAGTACTTC.

The chain links TRBV5-1 to TRBJ1-1, with 8 nucleotides matching TRBD1. With 0 bases clipped from V and 10 bases from J, the junction kept 8 bases outside the gene matches. This CDR3 has 14 amino acids. CDR1 and CDR2 (germline): SGHRS, YFSETQ. CDR3 nucleotides: TGCGCCAGCAGCTTGGAAGGGACAGGTAACGTAGCTTTCTTT. This encodes CASSLEGTGNVAFF.

The chain combines TRBV30 with TRBJ1-2, with D unclear. CDR3 length equals 13 residues. From germline, CDR1 is GTSNPN and CDR2 SVGIG (reference sequence). Between the trimmed V and J ends, which lost 0 bases and 6 bases, there was a span of 11 bases. The CDR3 bases are TGTGCCTGGAGTGTCTCGCTCGGGGATGGCTACACCTTC. This gives the protein CAWSVSLGDGYTF.

The V gene is TRBV28, the J gene TRBJ2-3; D gene uncertain. Trimming removed 5 bases at V and 5 bases at J, with 14 bases between. This CDR3 has 14 amino acids. The germline gives CDR1 MDHEN, CDR2 SYDVKM. The CDR3: CASSPAKTRDTQYF. In nucleotides, the CDR3 is TGTGCCAGCAGTCCCGCCAAAACCAGAGATACGCAGTATTTT.

The chain carries TRBV11-3 and TRBJ2-1, with 11 bases lining up with TRBD2. Germline V gene sequence: CDR1 SGHNT, CDR2 YENEEA. This CDR3 is 16 amino acids long. After removal of 4 bases from V and 7 bases from J, the junction contained 9 bases not matched to a gene. CDR3 protein: CASSSQTSGRGNEQFF. The CDR3 DNA sequence: TGTGCCAGCAGCTCCCAAACTAGCGGGAGAGGTAATGAGCAGTTCTTC. The full variable domain, in which reference TRBV11-3 and TRBJ2-1 provide the parts outside the CDR3, is EAGVVQSPRYKIIEKKQPVAFWCNPISGHNTLYWYLQNLGQGPELLIRYENEEAVDDSQLPKDRFSAERLKGVDSTLKIQPAELGDSAVYLCASSSQTSGRGNEQFFGPGTRLTVL.

The chain carries TRBV30 and TRBJ1-4; 8 nucleotides align to TRBD1. The CDR3 runs 14 residues. V gave up 4 bases and J gave up 7 bases; unmatched junction bases: 8. CDR1 and CDR2 (germline): GTSNPN, SVGIG (reference sequence). In DNA form, the CDR3 reads TGTGCCTGGAAAATGAACAGGGGGGGTGAAAAACTGTTTTTT. It encodes CAWKMNRGGEKLFF.

This chain links TRBV28 with TRBJ1-5, with a tentative D call TRBD1 (6 bases). CDR1 MDHEN and CDR2 SYDVKM come from the germline V gene. The CDR3 sequence is 17 residues long. The V gene lost 5 bases and the J gene lost 2 bases, with 19 bases spanning the gap. CDR3 in DNA: TGTGCCAGCAGTGCTACCCGGGGGGACACCCGCAATCAGCCCCAGCATTTT. Translated, it gives CASSATRGDTRNQPQHF.

This chain links TRBV6-6 with TRBJ1-4, with a weak D call TRBD1 (5 bases). From germline, CDR1 is MNHNY and CDR2 SVGAGI (reference sequence). V lost 6 bases to trimming and J lost 6 bases, with 8 bases between them. The length of the CDR3 is 12 residues. The CDR3 loop reads CASRAGDEKLFF. The DNA of the CDR3 is TGTGCCAGCAGGGCGGGGGATGAAAAACTGTTTTTT.

The chain joins TRBV28 to TRBJ2-7; TRBD1 matches 9 bases. The CDR3 spans 14 residues. Per the germline V gene, CDR1 is MDHEN and CDR2 is SYDVKM. Trimming at V came to 3 bases and at J to 7 bases, leaving 7 bases not matched to a gene. The CDR3 loop reads CASSFPQGAGEQYF. The CDR3 nucleotides read TGTGCCAGCAGTTTCCCACAGGGGGCCGGAGAGCAGTACTTC. Variable domain in full (rest from reference TRBV28 and TRBJ2-7): DVKVTQSSRYLVKRTGEKVFLECVQDMDHENMFWYRQDPGLGLRLIYFSYDVKMKEKGDIPEGYSVSREKKERFSLILESASTNQTSMYLCASSFPQGAGEQYFGPGTRLTVT.

The chain uses TRBV15 and TRBJ2-5; the match to TRBD1 covers 7 bases. The CDR3 totals 12 residues. With 8 bases clipped from V and 8 bases from J, the junction kept 8 bases outside the gene matches. Germline values: CDR1 LNHNV, CDR2 YYDKDF (reference sequence). The chain's CDR3 is CATGTSGGTQYF. CDR3 DNA sequence: TGTGCCACCGGGACCTCAGGGGGAACCCAGTACTTC.

This chain uses TRBV2 with TRBJ2-5, with 9 nucleotides matching TRBD1. V was clipped by 11 bases and J by 7 bases; unmatched bases: 11. This CDR3 contains 13 residues. Germline values: CDR1 SNHLY, CDR2 FYNNEI. CDR3 sequence reads: CAGRQGVTATQYF. For the CDR3, the DNA is TGTGCCGGCCGACAGGGGGTGACCGCGACCCAGTACTTC.

This rearrangement joins TRBV6-5 to TRBJ2-7; 7 positions agree with TRBD1. The CDR3 runs 15 residues. The germline CDR1 and CDR2 sequences are MNHEY and SVGAGI. Unmatched junction bases numbered 7, after V lost 0 bases and J lost 5 bases. For the CDR3, the DNA is TGTGCCAGCAGTTACTCCCGACAGGGAATACACGAGCAGTACTTC. This gives the protein CASSYSRQGIHEQYF.

V gene TRBV5-1 combines with J gene TRBJ2-1; 7 bases agree with TRBD1. V lost 1 base and J lost 6; bases outside the gene matches: 4. CDR3 length: 14 residues. Looked up from germline, CDR1 is SGHRS and CDR2 is YFSETQ. The CDR3 region is CASSLIQGTNEQFF. DNA of the CDR3: TGCGCCAGCAGCTTGATACAGGGGACCAATGAGCAGTTCTTC.

The chain couples TRBV5-1 to TRBJ2-1; TRBD2 matches at 9 bases. There are 19 residues in the CDR3. The germline gives CDR1 SGHRS, CDR2 YFSETQ. V shed 7 bases, J shed 2 bases, and the junction held 19 bases outside the gene matches. CDR3: CASGTEGVLAGPAYNEQFF. The CDR3 nucleotides are TGCGCCAGCGGAACAGAGGGGGTGCTAGCGGGACCGGCCTACAATGAGCAGTTCTTC.

J is TRBJ2-2 and V is TRBV7-7, with no clear D. The CDR3 is made up of 13 amino acids. V was clipped by 5 bases and J by 4 bases, with 8 bases between them. Germline lookup yields CDR1 SSHAT and CDR2 FNYEAQ (reference sequence). The CDR3 bases are TGTGCCAGCAGCCAATACATCACCGGGGAGCTGTTTTTT. Amino acids: CASSQYITGELFF.

The chain is built from TRBV7-3 and TRBJ1-6, with TRBD1 matching over 7 bases. The V and J ends lost 5 bases and 13 bases, in that order; junction bases with no gene match: 5. The CDR3 loop spans 12 amino acids. CDR1 is SGHTA and CDR2 is FQGTGA in the germline V gene. The CDR3 protein is CASSRTQGPLHF. The CDR3 nucleotides are TGTGCCAGCAGCCGAACACAGGGGCCCCTCCACTTT.

V gene TRBV19 combines with J gene TRBJ2-2; possibly TRBD2 for D (7 bases). Germline V gives CDR1 LNHDA, CDR2 SQIVND (reference sequence). The CDR3 loop spans 18 amino acids. Trimming removed 5 bases from V and 4 bases from J, with 23 bases in between. The CDR3 spells CASSQRPLRGGATGELFF. CDR3 coding DNA: TGTGCCAGTAGTCAACGACCATTGAGGGGGGGGGCCACCGGGGAGCTGTTTTTT.

The J gene is TRBJ2-3, the V gene TRBV4-1; 7 positions match TRBD2. Germline lookup yields CDR1 MGHRA and CDR2 YSYEKL. The CDR3 is 13 residues long. The junction had 0 bases not matched to a gene; V was cut back by 6 bases and J by 0 bases. The CDR3 DNA follows: TGCGCCAGCAGACTAGCGAGCACAGATACGCAGTATTTT. It codes for CASRLASTDTQYF.

This chain joins TRBV28 and TRBJ1-2; the D is unclear. The CDR3 spans 12 residues. Trimming pared 8 bases from V and 3 bases from J, leaving 10 bases between. Germline CDR1 and CDR2: MDHEN and SYDVKM. The DNA for the CDR3 is TGTGCCAGCCGAATAGTCGACTATGGCTACACCTTC. It yields the protein CASRIVDYGYTF.

The chain recombines TRBV28 with TRBJ1-2; 10 bases are a match to TRBD1. Germline V gives CDR1 MDHEN, CDR2 SYDVKM. The CDR3 sequence is 15 residues long. The junction had 8 bases not matched to a gene; V was cut back by 6 bases and J by 4 bases. The CDR3 sequence is CASRRGTGVAYGYTF. The CDR3, as DNA: TGTGCCAGCAGGCGCGGGACAGGGGTCGCCTATGGCTACACCTTC.

V usage is TRBV19 and J usage is TRBJ1-5; no clear D. Germline CDR1 is LNHDA and CDR2 is SQIVND (reference sequence). The CDR3 has 16 amino acids. V was trimmed by 7 bases and J by 7 bases, leaving 23 bases between them. CDR3 in amino acids: CASTARTVKSRQPQHF. The CDR3 bases are TGTGCCAGTACCGCCCGAACAGTTAAGTCCAGGCAGCCCCAGCATTTT.

The chain joins TRBV28 to TRBJ2-7; 10 nucleotides align to TRBD1. The CDR3 spans 15 residues. V shed 3 bases and J 3 bases; nucleotides not matched to a gene: 5. Germline V gene lookup returns CDR1 MDHEN and CDR2 SYDVKM. The CDR3 nucleotides are TGTGCCAGCAGTTTTGTAGGGACAGGGGACTACGAGCAGTACTTC. Translated, it gives CASSFVGTGDYEQYF.

The chain recombines TRBV2 with TRBJ2-1; 12 nucleotides align to TRBD2. The CDR3 contains 15 residues. The J segment lost 15 bases and the V segment lost 3 bases, leaving 12 bases of the junction unmatched. CDR1 is SNHLY, CDR2 FYNNEI, per germline. The CDR3 sequence is CASSDRPTGLAGPFF. The CDR3 bases are TGTGCCAGCAGTGACAGGCCCACTGGACTAGCGGGGCCGTTCTTC.

The gene calls are TRBV6-5 and TRBJ2-7; TRBD1 aligns across 7 bases. Trimming at V came to 3 bases and at J to 1 base, leaving 6 bases not matched to a gene. Germline V gene data show CDR1 as MNHEY and CDR2 as SVGAGI. The CDR3 totals 15 residues. The CDR3 nucleotides are TGTGCCAGCAGTTATGGATACAGGGGATCCTACGAGCAGTACTTC. It yields the protein CASSYGYRGSYEQYF.

This chain connects TRBV5-1 to TRBJ2-1, with TRBD2 matching 8 bases. Germline loops: CDR1 SGHRS, CDR2 YFSETQ. Germline trimming cut 1 base from V and 1 base from J; bases unmatched to any gene: 4. The CDR3 has 16 residues. In DNA, the CDR3 is TGCGCCAGCAGCTTGACGGCGGGGGGATCCTACAATGAGCAGTTCTTC. This encodes CASSLTAGGSYNEQFF.